This entry features one T cell receptor beta chain sequence. Its antigen is unknown. There are no base qualities to consult, and no much larger clone falls within one base. The data were obtained in a study of blood T cells in healthy people across ages (dated by TCRdb to between 2015 and 2017). Regarding the complete study: Template switching captured roughly one uniquely barcoded TCR beta cDNA molecule per two T cells in model experiments. The donors were divided into four age groups: young (average about 16 years), middle-aged (over 35), aged (approximately 62) and long-lived (about 79). To track age-related changes in TCR beta repertoire diversity, the study relied on deep sequencing normalized with unique cDNA molecular identifiers. To avoid experimental bias, donors of different ages were distributed randomly across sequencing lanes. Using the same blood draw, the study looked at two additional independent replicas of 1 million unique cDNA reads for two donors, one aged 18 to 30 and the other aged 80 or older. Overall study results and their limits: Compared with the aged group, more naive CD4+ T cells, fewer expanded clones and increased TCR diversity were shown by the long-lived group, suggesting age selection. Donor CMV infection status was unknown, potentially confounding age-related changes in expanded clonotypes. Because profiling used bulk unsorted PBMCs, naive and antigen-experienced compartments could not be compared conclusively. Estimates of total diversity from one million sequenced T cells were regarded as lower bounds and underestimates. Observed TCR beta diversity per million T cells fell roughly linearly with age, and a significant reduction was already apparent by age around 39. There was a strong correlation between observed TCR beta diversity and the percentage of naive T cells measured by flow cytometry.

Donors were approximately 42 systemically healthy Caucasian individuals from Russia aged about 6 to 100 years. About 9.6 milliliters of peripheral blood were collected from each donor into EDTA-treated Vacutainer tubes. Ficoll-Paque density-gradient centrifugation was used to isolate PBMCs, with at least 7 million per sample. Total RNA was extracted from PBMCs with Trizol reagent, with at least 6 micrograms obtained per sample. For every donor, flow cytometry on a PBMC aliquot measured the percentage of naive CD45RAhigh/CD27high T cells. Receptor amplification or capture employed 5' RACE. Sequencing relied on an Illumina HiSeq 2500. A second roughly 6 to 11 cycle PCR used a sample-barcoded 5' primer and a J-beta primer mix. Each TCR beta cDNA molecule received a unique molecular identifier from a template-switch 5' adaptor carrying 12 random nucleotides. Each sample yielded at least 3 million CDR3-containing paired-end reads. All of the RNA was converted into first-strand cDNA using the Mint cDNA synthesis kit, with a TRBC-specific oligonucleotide serving as the primer. Following uracil-DNA glycosylase treatment, all cDNA underwent a first 18-cycle PCR with the universal primers M1SS and BC2_uni_R. The source study handled its data this way. Each sample was normalized by randomly selecting 1 million high-quality reads, each carrying a distinct molecular identifier. Instead of being binned into consensus sequences, reads that shared molecular identifiers were thrown out. CDR3 identification, clonotype clustering and error correction used MiTCR with a Q25 quality threshold and the strictest error-elimination algorithm. A nonparametric unseen species model using Euler transformation provided a lower-bound estimate of total TCR beta diversity. TCRdb's own reprocessing of the public reads used fastp at Q25 and MiXCR and kept productive beta chains. CDR3 protein duplicates are merged, each entry listing the most common genes and DNA. TCRdb's processing, not the study's, gives the V and J calls here. This sample gives about 1.8 million distinct CDR3 sequences in total; 49% of them show up just once. The ten largest account for around 2.1% of the sample.

CDR1 and CDR2 were assigned from the germline V gene as SGHRS and YFSETQ. From the cysteine up to the phenylalanine, the CDR3 has a length of 14 residues. The retained sequence is limited to the CDR3, 42 bases, with the frame set at the first base. Trimming takes 1 base off V and 8 bases off J; junction bases not matched to a gene: 5. Source material: blood. The V and J segments used are TRBV5-1 and TRBJ2-1; 8 of the junction bases match TRBD1. The TCR originated in a middle-aged woman in good health. The CDR3 protein: CASSLRQGFDEQFF. The base sequence is TGCGCCAGCAGCTTGAGACAGGGGTTTGATGAGCAGTTCTTC.